The entry that follows covers one TCR beta chain sequence. The antigen is not known. The sample comes from a study of T-cell reconstitution after alpha-beta-depleted transplantation in children. Study-wide findings and caveats: From newly produced T cells came most of the T-cell counts and diversity one year after transplant.

CDR3 size: 14 residues. CDR1 is LGHNA and CDR2 is YNFKEQ in the germline V gene. V was pared by 4 bases and J by 9 bases, with 16 bases between. Researchers prepared the TCRbeta library using unique molecular identifiers, the study reports. TCRdb reprocessed the PCR reads via MiXCR and lists one record per CDR3 protein. The sample carries hundreds of thousands of distinct CDR3 sequences, roughly 13% recorded once. The sequence derives from a male patient aged 10-17 years who had a stem cell transplant for acute myeloid leukemia, so the T cells may come from the graft donor. V gene TRBV4-2 combines with J gene TRBJ2-1; possibly TRBD2 for D (6 bases). The sample consisted of PBMCs, mostly from graft donor cells, taken 360 days after TCRalphabeta/CD19-depleted stem cell transplant. CDR3 loop: CASSLSGVGGEQFF. CDR3 in DNA: TGTGCCAGCAGCCTGAGCGGCGTGGGGGGTGAGCAGTTCTTC.